The entry that follows covers one T cell receptor beta chain sequence. Its target is not known. The data originate from a study of CXCR3-negative and CXCR3-positive naive CD8 T cells. The CDR3 runs 14 residues. The germline gives CDR1 DFQATT, CDR2 SNEGSKA (reference sequence). General study results and limits: CD5 surface expression was similar among naive subsets, and TCR strength was estimated by inference from TRB CDR3 properties.

It was by 5' RACE with UMI labels that the TRB cDNA libraries were prepared. TCRdb processed the 5' RACE reads again and assigns one entry to each CDR3 protein, with no DNA. The table lists tens of thousands of distinct CDR3 sequences. Sequencing was done on a sample of memory CD8+ T cells from blood. This chain connects TRBV20-1 to TRBJ1-5. The sequence was collected from a human donor in good health. Some clones in this sample may be carry-over from other donors' samples. The CDR3: CSATDLRGNQPQHF.